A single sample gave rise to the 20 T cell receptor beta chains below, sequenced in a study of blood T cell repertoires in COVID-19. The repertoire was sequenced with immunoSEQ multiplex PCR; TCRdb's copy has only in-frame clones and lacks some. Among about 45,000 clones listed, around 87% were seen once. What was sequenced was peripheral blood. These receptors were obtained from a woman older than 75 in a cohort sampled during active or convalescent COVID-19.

The CDR3 protein is CASSQDVQGAYGYTF. CDR3 sequence (DNA): TGTGCCAGCAGCCAAGATGTCCAGGGCGCCTATGGCTACACCTTC. V and J are TRBV3-1 (or the pseudogene TRBV3-2) and TRBJ1-2, with D possibly TRBD1 on 5 matching bases. Trimming left V 0 bases short and J 4 bases short, with 12 bases between. Germline CDR1 reads LGHDT; CDR2 reads YNNKEL (reference sequence). This CDR3 spans 15 amino acids.

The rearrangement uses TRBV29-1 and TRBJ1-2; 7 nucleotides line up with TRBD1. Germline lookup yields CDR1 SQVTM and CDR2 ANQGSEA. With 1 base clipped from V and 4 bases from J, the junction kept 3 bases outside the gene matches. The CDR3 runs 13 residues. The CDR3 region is CSVEGGQVYGYTF. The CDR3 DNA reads TGCAGCGTTGAAGGAGGACAGGTCTATGGCTACACCTTC.

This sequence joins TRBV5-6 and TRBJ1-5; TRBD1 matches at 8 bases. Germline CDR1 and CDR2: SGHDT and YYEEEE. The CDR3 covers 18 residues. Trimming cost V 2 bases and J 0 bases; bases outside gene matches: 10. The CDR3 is CASSFMARGLGSNQPQHF. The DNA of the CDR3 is TGTGCCAGCAGCTTTATGGCCAGGGGGCTTGGTAGCAATCAGCCCCAGCATTTT.

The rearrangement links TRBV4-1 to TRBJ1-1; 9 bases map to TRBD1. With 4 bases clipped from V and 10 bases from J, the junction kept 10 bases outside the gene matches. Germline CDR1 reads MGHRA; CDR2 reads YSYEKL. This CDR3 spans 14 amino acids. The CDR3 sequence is CASSPGTGRGAAFF. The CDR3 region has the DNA TGCGCCAGCAGCCCCGGGACAGGGAGGGGTGCAGCTTTCTTT.

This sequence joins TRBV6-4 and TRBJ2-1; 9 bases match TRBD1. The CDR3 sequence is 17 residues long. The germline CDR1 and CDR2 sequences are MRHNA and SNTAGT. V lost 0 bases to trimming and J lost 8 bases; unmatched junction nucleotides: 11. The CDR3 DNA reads TGTGCCAGCAGTGACTCCCCTAGCACAGGGGGCTTACATGAGCAGTTCTTC. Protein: CASSDSPSTGGLHEQFF.

The CDR3 loop is CASRTGGAYDGYTF. In nucleotides, the CDR3 is TGTGCCAGCCGGACAGGGGGCGCGTATGATGGCTACACCTTC. The chain recombines TRBV6-5 with TRBJ1-2; 11 nucleotides match TRBD1. The CDR3 is made up of 14 amino acids. V lost 8 bases to trimming and J lost 6 bases; unmatched junction nucleotides: 8. Germline CDR1 and CDR2: MNHEY and SVGAGI.

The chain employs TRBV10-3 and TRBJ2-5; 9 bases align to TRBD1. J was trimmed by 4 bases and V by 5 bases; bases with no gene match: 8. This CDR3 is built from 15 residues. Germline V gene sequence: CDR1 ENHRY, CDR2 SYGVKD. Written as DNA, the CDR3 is TGTGCCATCAGTCACCGGGACAGGGACCGAGAGACCCAGTACTTC. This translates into CAISHRDRDRETQYF.

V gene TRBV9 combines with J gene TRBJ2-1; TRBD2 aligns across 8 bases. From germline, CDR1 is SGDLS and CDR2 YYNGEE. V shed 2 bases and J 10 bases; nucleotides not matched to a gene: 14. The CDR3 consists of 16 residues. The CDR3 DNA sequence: TGTGCCAGCAGCGTCGGAGTGACGGGAGGGTCTTTAGAGCAGTTCTTC. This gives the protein CASSVGVTGGSLEQFF.

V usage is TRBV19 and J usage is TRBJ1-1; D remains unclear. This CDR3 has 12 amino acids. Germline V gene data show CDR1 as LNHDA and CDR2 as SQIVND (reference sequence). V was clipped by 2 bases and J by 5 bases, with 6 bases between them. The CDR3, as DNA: TGTGCCAGTAGTATAATCGGGACTGAAGCTTTCTTT. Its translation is CASSIIGTEAFF.

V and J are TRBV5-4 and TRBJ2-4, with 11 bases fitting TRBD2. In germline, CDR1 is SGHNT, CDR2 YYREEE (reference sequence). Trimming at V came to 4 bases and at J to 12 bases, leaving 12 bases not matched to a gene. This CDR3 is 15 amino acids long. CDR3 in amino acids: CASSRGLADGHGQYF. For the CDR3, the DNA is TGTGCCAGCAGCAGGGGACTAGCGGACGGACACGGTCAGTACTTC. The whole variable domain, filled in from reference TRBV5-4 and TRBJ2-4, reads ETGVTQSPTHLIKTRGQQVTLRCSSQSGHNTVSWYQQALGQGPQFIFQYYREEENGRGNFPPRFSGLQFPNYSSELNVNALELDDSALYLCASSRGLADGHGQYFGAGTRLSVL.

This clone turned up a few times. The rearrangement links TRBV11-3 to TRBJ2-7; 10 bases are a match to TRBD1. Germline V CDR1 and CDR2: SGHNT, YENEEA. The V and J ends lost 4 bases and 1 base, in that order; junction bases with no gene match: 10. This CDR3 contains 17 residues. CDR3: CASSSPGQGRKSYEQYF. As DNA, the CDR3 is TGTGCCAGCAGCTCCCCGGGACAGGGGAGGAAGTCCTACGAGCAGTACTTC.

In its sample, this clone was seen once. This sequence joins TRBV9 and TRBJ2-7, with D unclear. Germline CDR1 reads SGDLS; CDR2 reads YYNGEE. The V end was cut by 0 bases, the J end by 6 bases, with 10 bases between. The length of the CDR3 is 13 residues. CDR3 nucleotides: TGTGCCAGCAGCGTAGGTCCCGAAGCCGAGCAGTACTTC. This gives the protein CASSVGPEAEQYF.

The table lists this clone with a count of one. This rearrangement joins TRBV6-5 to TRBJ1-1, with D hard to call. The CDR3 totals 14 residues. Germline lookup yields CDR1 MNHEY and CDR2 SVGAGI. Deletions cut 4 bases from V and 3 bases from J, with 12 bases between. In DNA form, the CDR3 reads TGTGCCAGCAGTTCCTGGCGAGGAGACACTGAAGCTTTCTTT. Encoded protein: CASSSWRGDTEAFF.

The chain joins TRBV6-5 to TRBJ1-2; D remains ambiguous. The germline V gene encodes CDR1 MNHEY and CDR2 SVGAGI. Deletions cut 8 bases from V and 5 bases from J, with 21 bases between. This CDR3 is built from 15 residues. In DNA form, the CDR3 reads TGTGCCAGCGGGCCTGGCAGCTTTATCGAATATGGCTACACCTTC. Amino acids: CASGPGSFIEYGYTF.

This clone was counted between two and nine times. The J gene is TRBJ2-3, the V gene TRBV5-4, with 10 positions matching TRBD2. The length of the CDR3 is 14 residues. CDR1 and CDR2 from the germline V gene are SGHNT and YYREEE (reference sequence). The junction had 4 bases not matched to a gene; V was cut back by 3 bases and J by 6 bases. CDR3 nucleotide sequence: TGTGCCAGCAGCTATAGCGGGAGGAAGGATACGCAGTATTTT. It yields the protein CASSYSGRKDTQYF.

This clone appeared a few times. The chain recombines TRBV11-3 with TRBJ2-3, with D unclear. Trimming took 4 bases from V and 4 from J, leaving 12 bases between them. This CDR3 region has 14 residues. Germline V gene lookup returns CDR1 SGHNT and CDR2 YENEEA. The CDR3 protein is CASSSPTNPDTQYF. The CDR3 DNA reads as TGTGCCAGCAGCTCCCCCACAAACCCAGATACGCAGTATTTT.

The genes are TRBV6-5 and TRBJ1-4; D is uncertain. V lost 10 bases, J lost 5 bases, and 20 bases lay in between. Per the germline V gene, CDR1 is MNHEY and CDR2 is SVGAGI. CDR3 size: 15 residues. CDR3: CATANFNNENEKLFF. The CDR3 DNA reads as TGTGCCACCGCCAATTTTAACAACGAAAATGAAAAACTGTTTTTT.

CDR3 in amino acids: CATTAGGSGELFF. The CDR3 DNA follows: TGTGCCACCACCGCAGGGGGATCCGGGGAGCTGTTTTTT. The genes are TRBV24-1 and TRBJ2-2; 7 bases line up with TRBD1. CDR3 size: 13 residues. The V segment lost 8 bases and the J segment 6 bases; nucleotides outside the gene matches: 5. CDR1 and CDR2 (germline): KGHDR, SFDVKD.

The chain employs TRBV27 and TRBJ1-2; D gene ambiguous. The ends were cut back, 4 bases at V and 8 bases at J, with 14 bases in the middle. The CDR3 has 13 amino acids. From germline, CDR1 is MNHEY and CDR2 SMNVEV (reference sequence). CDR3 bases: TGTGCCAGCAGTTATCGTCGGGGTAGAGGCTACACCTTC. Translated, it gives CASSYRRGRGYTF.

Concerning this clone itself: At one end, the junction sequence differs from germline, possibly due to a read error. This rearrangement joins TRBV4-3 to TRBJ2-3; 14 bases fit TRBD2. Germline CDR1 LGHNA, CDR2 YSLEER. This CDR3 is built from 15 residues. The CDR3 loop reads CASSQPGLAGDAQYF. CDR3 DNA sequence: TGCGCCAGCAGCCAACCGGGACTAGCGGGAGATGCGCAGTATTTT.